This TCR beta chain appears in the sequencing data of a study of regulatory T cells in long-lasting Graves disease. Study observations and caveats: There was favoring of TRBV28, TRBJ1-2 and TRBJ2-5 in persistent disease. Peripheral blood alone, not thyroid tissue, underwent study.

This clonotype occurred many times. No antigen is known for it. The CDR3 loop spans 12 amino acids. Germline V gene data show CDR1 as SNHLY and CDR2 as FYNNEI. V was trimmed by 5 bases and J by 7 bases, leaving 12 bases between them. Arm-PCR with iRepertoire HTBI primers amplified the CDR3 regions for these TCR beta libraries. In the original workflow: Looking across samples, the authors found roughly 58 TRBV and some 13 TRBJ segments. TCRdb re-called the multiplex PCR reads with MiXCR, one entry per CDR3 protein. TCRdb's processing, not the authors', yielded these V and J calls. The sample lists fewer than 400,000 distinct CDR3 sequences, under 25% occurring once. Documented time point: persistent/refractory GD, antithyroid drugs over 5 years with positive TRAb. PBMCs provided the RNA from which the TCR library was made. Patients came from an endocrinology department in Xi'an, China.

The specimen comprised peripheral blood mononuclear cells (PBMCs), sampled when the disease was refractory, from a patient treated with antithyroid drugs. V and J are TRBV2 and TRBJ2-7, with a tentative D call TRBD1 (6 bases). The TCR was taken from a female donor with Graves disease. The DNA of the CDR3 is TGTGCCAGCAGTAACAGGGCGTGGGAGCAGTACTTC. Amino acid sequence: CASSNRAWEQYF.